This is a list of T cell receptor beta chains from one sample in a study of post-analysis software for immune sequencing data. TCRdb fed the PCR reads into MiXCR, producing one record per CDR3 protein. The table includes hundreds of thousands of distinct CDR3 sequences, approximately 30% detected once. The material sequenced was blood. The origin of the receptors is a girl under 18 with multiple sclerosis. Both conserved end residues are trimmed from each CDR3.

j_gene	len	v_gene	CDR3aa
TRBJ2-7	12	TRBV7-2	ASSITGGHHEQY
TRBJ2-5	12	TRBV4-2	ASSPHPRAETQY
TRBJ1-1	12	TRBV27	ASSLGRGLYRAF
TRBJ2-7	12	TRBV20-1	SAAGEVLSYEQY
TRBJ1-6	10	TRBV7-9	ASSFIGRPLH
TRBJ2-1	13	TRBV20-1	SARWTSGRVDEQF
TRBJ2-5	11	TRBV10-3	AISGQAQETQY
TRBJ2-5	12	TRBV3-1	ASSQESSRETQY
TRBJ2-5	17	TRBV28	ASSPNRARGRGSQETQY
-	15	TRBV5-6	ASSHRLTGGFQNIQY
TRBJ2-3	13	TRBV12-3/TRBV12-4	ASSFGRGITDTQY
TRBJ1-4	16	TRBV12-3/TRBV12-4	ASSPRGQNYATNEKLF
TRBJ2-1	11	TRBV7-2	ASSRQGGNEQF
TRBJ2-3	14	TRBV15	ATSGGRAVSTDTQY
TRBJ2-1	11	TRBV12-3/TRBV12-4	ASSFGLLDEQF
TRBJ2-5	13	TRBV5-5	ASSLGSISQETQY
TRBJ1-1	14	TRBV6-5	ASSPHAGRPNTEAF
-	14	TRBV20-1	SARDPGSTSYNEQY
TRBJ2-3	12	TRBV29-1	SGGTDLSTDTQY
TRBJ2-2	13	TRBV5-1	ASSTQGGDTGELF
TRBJ2-3	14	TRBV12-3/TRBV12-4	ASSVGSGWRTDTQY
TRBJ2-1	10	TRBV29-1	SVGAGRNEQF
TRBJ2-1	14	TRBV6-4	ASSGGISGVWNEQF
TRBJ1-1	15	TRBV2	ASSNHLRTGRATEAF
TRBJ2-3	15	TRBV5-8	ASSVWKGTKSTDTQY
TRBJ2-6	14	TRBV20-1	SGVLAGSSGANVLT
TRBJ2-7	13	TRBV6-1	ASSEGQGPEYEQY
TRBJ2-1	13	TRBV4-2	ASSQASGTYNEQF
TRBJ1-3	13	TRBV6-5	ASSSGQGTGNTIY
TRBJ2-1	14	TRBV4-3	ASSPKTESYYNEQF
TRBJ2-2	14	TRBV6-2/TRBV6-3	ASSYSTGGPTGELF
TRBJ2-7	14	TRBV4-1	ASSHPGTGGSYEQY
TRBJ2-5	13	TRBV12-3/TRBV12-4	ASSLIGESRVAQY
TRBJ2-5	11	TRBV7-2	ASSLGGQGGQY
TRBJ1-2	11	TRBV29-1	SVGGGSNYGYT
TRBJ2-5	14	TRBV7-9	ASSSLRTVYQETQY
TRBJ2-3	14	TRBV3-1	ASSHIAWSSTDTQY
TRBJ2-7	12	TRBV7-9	ASSWAGVSYEQY
TRBJ2-5	18	TRBV5-1	ASSWAGTGGRIEYQETLY
TRBJ2-3	12	TRBV12-3/TRBV12-4	ASSGSGGADTQY
-	12	TRBV2	ASKAPFSKNIQY
TRBJ2-1	12	TRBV20-1	SAPLAGNYNEQF
TRBJ2-2	13	TRBV6-5	ASRVRGGNTGELF
TRBJ1-2	14	TRBV3-1	ASSQDSTAGTYGYT
TRBJ1-6	13	TRBV6-1	ASSESQTGSSPLH
TRBJ2-7	12	TRBV20-1	SASPGLGGGEQY
TRBJ2-7	13	TRBV12-3/TRBV12-4	ASNPGGQAVTEQY
TRBJ2-1	13	TRBV10-3	AISESGGSYNEQF
TRBJ1-1	12	TRBV4-1	ASSQARGLTEAF
TRBJ2-2	11	TRBV6-1	ASSAWSGGELF
TRBJ2-7	14	TRBV7-9	ANSPLGGTATYEQY
TRBJ1-4	14	TRBV20-1	SARDRQVLVGEKLF
TRBJ1-2	15	TRBV3-1	ASTKEAAGSDEYGYT
TRBJ2-7	10	TRBV7-9	ASSPLGAEQY
TRBJ2-7	11	TRBV6-1	ASSVGPIGEQY
TRBJ2-2	12	TRBV24-1	ATGLPGQTGELF
TRBJ1-2	12	TRBV27	ASSPPGGIYGYT
TRBJ2-5	14	TRBV3-1	ASSQAATGRSETQY